Given below is one T cell receptor (beta chain) in context. What it binds is unknown. The sample comes from a study of cytomegalovirus exposure and HLA in healthy donors. Deletions cut 0 bases from V and 4 bases from J, with 3 bases between. Germline V gives CDR1 GTSNPN, CDR2 SVGIG (reference sequence). CDR3 length: 11 amino acids. PCR was performed using 60 Vbeta and 13 Jbeta primers. The table came from immunoSEQ multiplex PCR; TCRdb's copy has only in-frame clones and leaves some out. The table lists about 140,000 clones, less than 85% of them singletons. Likely unrecorded immune exposures existed in these nominally healthy donors. Study-wide results and caveats: Cytomegalovirus-associated status was assigned to some 160 TCR beta chains. In vitro testing confirmed a few CMV-associated chains as specific for CMV antigens. A prior analysis recorded that most TCR beta V segments were productive about 87% or about 30% of the time.

This TCR was recovered from a woman in her forties or fifties in good health and CMV-seropositive. The rearrangement joins TRBV30 to TRBJ2-5; no firm D call. Material for sequencing was PBMCs. The CDR3 DNA reads TGTGCCTGGAGTGTACTAGAGACCCAGTACTTC. Its protein is CAWSVLETQYF.